This T cell receptor beta chain was recovered during a study of T-cell reconstitution after alpha-beta-depleted transplantation in children. A library of TCRbeta sequences, prepared with unique molecular identifiers, was generated. One entry per CDR3 protein, called by TCRdb with MiXCR from the PCR reads. The sample shows approximately 400,000 distinct CDR3 sequences, 11% of them seen only once. The CDR3 length is 16 residues. Unmatched junction bases numbered 7, after V lost 6 bases and J lost 5 bases. Per germline, CDR1 MNHEY and CDR2 SVGEGT. This clonotype has more than one count but fewer than ten.

Material: PBMCs from the stem cell graft donor, obtained from the stem cell graft. The chain joins TRBV6-2 or TRBV6-3 to TRBJ2-2; 12 nucleotides agree with TRBD2. The clonotype was recovered from a human donor who donated a stem cell graft to a child with acute myeloid leukemia. The CDR3 nucleotides are TGTGCCAGCAGCCGTCGACTAGCGGGAGTTACCGGGGAGCTGTTTTTT. Protein sequence: CASSRRLAGVTGELFF.